These 15 T cell receptor beta chains were sequenced from one sample in a study of T cell responses to AZD1222 COVID-19 vaccine. The assay was immunoSEQ multiplex PCR, and TCRdb's table has in-frame clones only and misses some. The table lists 110,000 to 150,000 clones, about 93% of them singletons. The starting material was peripheral blood, obtained on day 0 of AZD1222 vaccination. These receptors all come from an adult in good health.

This chain joins TRBV24-1 and TRBJ2-7; D is ambiguous. The CDR3 consists of 13 residues. The germline V and J ends were trimmed by 3 bases and 4 bases, with 9 bases remaining between them. Germline values: CDR1 KGHDR, CDR2 SFDVKD. The CDR3 DNA follows: TGTGCCACCAGTGATGGTCCGAAATACGAGCAGTACTTC. Protein: CATSDGPKYEQYF.

V and J are TRBV5-1 and TRBJ1-2; TRBD1 aligns across 7 bases. From germline, CDR1 is SGHRS and CDR2 YFSETQ. Losses at the gene ends were 4 bases for V and 6 bases for J; bases not matched to a gene: 3. CDR3 length: 12 residues. CDR3 loop: CASSIDRDGYTF. In DNA, the CDR3 is TGCGCCAGCAGCATAGACAGGGATGGCTACACCTTC.

This chain joins TRBV10-3 and TRBJ2-3; possible D gene TRBD2, 6 bases. CDR3 length equals 17 residues. Per the germline V gene, CDR1 is ENHRY and CDR2 is SYGVKD. Trimming pared 4 bases from V and 1 base from J, leaving 18 bases between. Here the CDR3 DNA reads TGTGCCATCAGTGCGGGGACGGGAGCTGTTGGCACAGATACGCAGTATTTT. Amino acids: CAISAGTGAVGTDTQYF.

V and J are TRBV2 and TRBJ1-4; D call uncertain. The CDR3 has 15 amino acids. Per germline, CDR1 SNHLY and CDR2 FYNNEI. Trimming took off 6 bases at V and 0 bases at J, with 11 bases between the two ends. The CDR3 reads CASSMDGATNEKLFF. The CDR3 DNA reads TGTGCCAGCAGCATGGACGGAGCAACTAATGAAAAACTGTTTTTT.

The rearrangement uses TRBV7-9 and TRBJ2-4, with D maybe TRBD1 (6 bases). Trimming shortened V by 1 base and J by 8 bases, and 9 bases separated the two germline ends. The CDR3 spans 13 residues. The germline gives CDR1 SEHNR, CDR2 FQNEAQ (reference sequence). The CDR3 nucleotides are TGTGCCAGCAGCTTAGTACAGGGAGACATTCAGTACTTC. Translating it yields CASSLVQGDIQYF.

The chain combines TRBV10-2 with TRBJ2-7; D remains ambiguous. Germline V gene data show CDR1 as WSHSY and CDR2 as SAAADI. This CDR3 is 13 amino acids long. Trimming cost V 2 bases and J 1 base, with 6 bases left between them. In DNA, the CDR3 is TGCGCCAGCAGTGAGGCACCGTCCTACGAGCAGTACTTC. This sequence encodes CASSEAPSYEQYF.

This rearrangement joins TRBV6-1 to TRBJ2-2, with D possibly TRBD1 on 6 matching bases. Looked up from germline, CDR1 is MNHNS and CDR2 is SASEGT. Trimming shortened V by 3 bases and J by 5 bases, and 10 bases separated the two germline ends. This CDR3 has 14 amino acids. CDR3 coding DNA: TGTGCCAGCAGTGATCTCAGGGGAACCGGGGAGCTGTTTTTT. As protein: CASSDLRGTGELFF.

The chain employs TRBV18 and TRBJ2-3; tentative D call: TRBD1 (6 bases). V lost 6 bases to trimming and J lost 0 bases, with 13 bases between them. This CDR3 is built from 15 residues. Germline-derived CDR1 and CDR2 are KGHSH and LQKENI. The DNA for the CDR3 is TGTGCCAGCTCGTACAGGGTTTCTAGCACAGATACGCAGTATTTT. It encodes CASSYRVSSTDTQYF.

This clone was recorded once. The V gene is TRBV12-5, the J gene TRBJ2-6, with 7 bases that match TRBD1. Germline CDR1 and CDR2: LGHNT and FRNRAP. This CDR3 is built from 17 residues. The ends lost 3 bases at V and 3 bases at J; junction bases unmatched: 8. As DNA, the CDR3 is TGTGCTAGTGGTTTACGCCTCACAGGGGATGGGGCCAACGTCCTGACTTTC. Encoded protein: CASGLRLTGDGANVLTF.

The V and J genes are TRBV18 and TRBJ2-7; 15 nucleotides align to TRBD2. This CDR3 region has 15 residues. Germline CDR1 KGHSH, CDR2 LQKENI. The ends lost 5 bases at V and 6 bases at J; junction bases unmatched: 5. The CDR3 loop reads CASSKGLAGGREQYF. The CDR3 DNA follows: TGTGCCAGCTCAAAAGGACTAGCGGGAGGGCGCGAGCAGTACTTC.

The V call is TRBV19, the J call TRBJ1-5; TRBD1 might be the D (5 bases). The CDR3 runs to 14 residues. The germline gives CDR1 LNHDA, CDR2 SQIVND (reference sequence). Trimming removed 1 base at V and 7 bases at J, with 11 bases between. The CDR3 nucleotides are TGTGCCAGTAGTATAGCAGGGATTGGGCAGCCCCAGCATTTT. It encodes CASSIAGIGQPQHF.

V is TRBV29-1 and J is TRBJ1-2; D gene unclear. The CDR3 runs to 11 residues. V shed 4 bases and J shed 6 bases, with 9 bases lying between them. From germline, CDR1 is SQVTM and CDR2 ANQGSEA. DNA for the CDR3: TGCAGCGTTGTCGTAGGAGATGGCTACACCTTC. This encodes CSVVVGDGYTF.

This chain connects TRBV10-3 to TRBJ2-7; 10 bases map to TRBD1. The V gene end was trimmed by 6 bases and the J gene end by 0 bases; junction bases not matched to a gene: 5. Germline values: CDR1 ENHRY, CDR2 SYGVKD. There are 15 residues in the CDR3. CDR3 nucleotide sequence: TGTGCCATCAGCGCGGGACAGGGGCACTCCTACGAGCAGTACTTC. As protein: CAISAGQGHSYEQYF.

The chain recombines TRBV6-5 with TRBJ2-7, with D unresolved. Trimming cost V 8 bases and J 0 bases, with 11 bases left between them. Germline values: CDR1 MNHEY, CDR2 SVGAGI. The CDR3 sequence is 13 residues long. DNA for the CDR3: TGTGCCAGCTGTCCCAGCCTCTCCTACGAGCAGTACTTC. Its protein product is CASCPSLSYEQYF.

This chain uses TRBV5-4 with TRBJ1-1, with D possibly TRBD1 on 5 matching bases. Germline CDR1 and CDR2: SGHNT and YYREEE (reference sequence). Trimming removed 4 bases from V and 1 base from J, with 14 bases in between. The CDR3 runs to 15 residues. CDR3 DNA: TGTGCCAGCAGCCTACCGGGACGGCAGAACACTGAAGCTTTCTTT. Its protein product is CASSLPGRQNTEAFF. The entire variable domain, with the rest obtained from reference TRBV5-4 and TRBJ1-1, is as follows: ETGVTQSPTHLIKTRGQQVTLRCSSQSGHNTVSWYQQALGQGPQFIFQYYREEENGRGNFPPRFSGLQFPNYSSELNVNALELDDSALYLCASSLPGRQNTEAFFGQGTRLTVV.